Shown below are 17 T cell receptor beta chains from a single sample sequenced in a study of T cells after yellow fever vaccination (dated by TCRdb to between 2018 and 2020). Libraries were prepared through 5' RACE. For sequencing, an Illumina NovaSeq 6000 was employed. TCRdb ran its own pipeline on the public reads, namely fastp trimming at Q25 and MiXCR clone calling, and kept in-frame beta chains. Under each unique CDR3 protein, matching rows form one entry showing the most common genes and DNA. The sample data list over 300,000 distinct CDR3 sequences, and approximately 4% of these were observed just once. 20% to 25% of the sample is in the top ten clones. The treatment or condition label, read with the paper, signifies: live attenuated yellow fever vaccine strain. Sequenced material: PBMCs, taken 5 days after the yellow fever booster vaccination. The origin of the receptors is a man aged 18 to 35 who received the YFV17D yellow fever vaccine.

This clonotype was seen only a few times. V is TRBV6-5 and J is TRBJ2-3, with 9 positions matching TRBD1. The CDR3 length is 15 residues. V dropped 4 bases and J dropped 6; count of bases not matched to a gene: 8. Germline V CDR1 and CDR2: MNHEY, SVGAGI. The CDR3 is CASSSAGTGSDTQYF. CDR3 nucleotides: TGTGCCAGCAGTTCCGCCGGGACAGGGTCCGATACGCAGTATTTT.

This clonotype was seen ten or more times. The J gene is TRBJ2-2, the V gene TRBV6-5; D is ambiguous. With 5 bases removed from V and 0 bases from J, the gap between germline ends came to 10 bases. The CDR3 spans 15 residues. Germline-derived CDR1 and CDR2 are MNHEY and SVGAGI. CDR3 sequence reads: CASSLHAANTGELFF. The CDR3 nucleotides are TGTGCCAGCAGTCTACACGCTGCGAACACCGGGGAGCTGTTTTTT.

In this sample, this clonotype turned up many times. CDR3 DNA sequence: TGCGCCAGCAGCTTGGCGGGGGGTAGAGAGACCCAGTACTTC. Translated: CASSLAGGRETQYF. The chain couples TRBV5-1 to TRBJ2-5; 7 bases map to TRBD2. The V gene's germline CDR1 is SGHRS and CDR2 YFSETQ. This CDR3 has 14 residues. The J segment lost 4 bases and the V segment lost 0 bases, leaving 3 bases of the junction unmatched.

This clonotype was counted a few times. The V gene is TRBV3-1, the J gene TRBJ2-3; 7 nucleotides align to TRBD2. V lost 3 bases to trimming and J lost 2 bases; unmatched junction nucleotides: 8. The CDR3 spans 16 residues. CDR1 LGHDT and CDR2 YNNKEL come from the germline V gene (reference sequence). The CDR3 coding sequence is TGTGCCAGCAGCCAGGCGTGGGGGGGTCACACAGATACGCAGTATTTT. As protein: CASSQAWGGHTDTQYF.

This clonotype came up a few times. This chain uses TRBV7-3 with TRBJ2-5; 9 positions match TRBD2. Germline values: CDR1 SGHTA, CDR2 FQGTGA. Unmatched junction bases numbered 9, after V lost 4 bases and J lost 3 bases. The CDR3 sequence is 16 residues long. The CDR3 DNA follows: TGTGCCAGCAGCTACTCGGGACTAGCTCCCAAAGAGACCCAGTACTTC. Protein sequence: CASSYSGLAPKETQYF.

This clonotype was recorded a few times. The rearrangement joins TRBV4-2 to TRBJ1-2, with 12 bases identical to TRBD1. V shed 3 bases, J shed 8 bases, and the junction held 4 bases outside the gene matches. The CDR3 has 14 residues. Germline V gene data show CDR1 as LGHNA and CDR2 as YNFKEQ. The CDR3: CASSQGQGAEGYTF. The CDR3, as DNA: TGTGCCAGCAGCCAGGGACAGGGGGCGGAGGGCTACACCTTC.

This clonotype was seen many times. The chain links TRBV11-2 to TRBJ1-6; D ambiguous. The CDR3 sequence is 17 residues long. V dropped 5 bases and J dropped 5 bases, with 19 bases sitting between them. Germline V gene lookup returns CDR1 SGHAT and CDR2 FQNNGV. CDR3 in amino acids: CASSPRAIRSDNSPLHF. The CDR3 nucleotides read TGTGCCAGCAGCCCACGGGCCATAAGGTCCGATAATTCACCCCTCCACTTT.

The chain joins TRBV28 to TRBJ2-6, with a weak D call TRBD1 (7 bases). Germline CDR1 reads MDHEN; CDR2 reads SYDVKM. The CDR3 is made up of 17 amino acids. V lost 8 bases to trimming and J lost 2 bases, with 19 bases between them. CDR3 loop: CASRRRGLWTGANVLTF. The CDR3 coding sequence is TGTGCCAGCCGACGGAGGGGGCTCTGGACTGGGGCCAACGTCCTGACTTTC.

This clonotype appeared a few times. V and J are TRBV20-1 and TRBJ2-3, with 8 bases matching TRBD2. Germline V gives CDR1 DFQATT, CDR2 SNEGSKA (reference sequence). The J segment lost 6 bases and the V segment lost 1 base, leaving 6 bases of the junction unmatched. This CDR3 region has 14 residues. The CDR3 sequence: CSARVPGLVDTQYF. CDR3 coding DNA: TGCAGTGCTAGAGTCCCGGGACTAGTGGATACGCAGTATTTT.

This clonotype was observed a few times. V is TRBV20-1 and J is TRBJ2-1; the D gene could be TRBD1 or TRBD2 (7 bases each). The CDR3 is made up of 18 amino acids. Trimming shortened V by 1 base and J by 3 bases, and 22 bases separated the two germline ends. From germline, CDR1 is DFQATT and CDR2 SNEGSKA (reference sequence). The chain's CDR3 is CSARAPGGTNTNYNEQFF. In nucleotides, the CDR3 is TGCAGTGCTAGAGCTCCAGGGGGGACTAACACTAACTACAATGAGCAGTTCTTC.

The gene calls are TRBV29-1 and TRBJ2-3; tentatively, D is TRBD1 (6 bases). Germline V CDR1 and CDR2: SQVTM, ANQGSEA. V was cut by 6 bases and J by 5 bases, with 18 bases left in between. CDR3 length: 14 residues. CDR3 residues: CSVLWYRAGDTQYF. The DNA for the CDR3 is TGCAGCGTCCTCTGGTACAGGGCCGGAGATACGCAGTATTTT.

This clonotype was detected ten times or more. The gene calls are TRBV6-5 and TRBJ2-7, with D perhaps being TRBD1 or TRBD2 (5 bases each). Germline V gene sequence: CDR1 MNHEY, CDR2 SVGAGI. V lost 6 bases, J lost 6 bases, and 12 bases lay in between. This CDR3 comprises 12 residues. In DNA, the CDR3 is TGTGCCAGCAGCTCTGGGGGTGGCGAGCAGTACGTC. Translated, it gives CASSSGGGEQYV.

This clonotype has a handful of counts. The chain joins TRBV4-2 to TRBJ2-7; TRBD2 might be the D (6 bases). This CDR3 region has 16 residues. CDR1 and CDR2 (germline): LGHNA, YNFKEQ. V was shortened by 1 base and J by 4 bases, with 17 bases between the two germline ends. DNA for the CDR3: TGTGCCAGCAGCCAAGCCAGAGGACTATATTCATACGAGCAGTACTTC. Translating it yields CASSQARGLYSYEQYF.

This clonotype has just a few counts. The rearrangement links TRBV10-3 to TRBJ2-2, with 11 bases fitting TRBD1. CDR1 is ENHRY and CDR2 is SYGVKD in the germline V gene. The CDR3 runs to 15 residues. The V and J ends lost 8 bases and 4 bases, in that order; junction bases with no gene match: 6. DNA for the CDR3: TGTGCCATCGGCTCCGGGACAGGGGGCACCGGGGAGCTGTTTTTT. Its translation: CAIGSGTGGTGELFF.

At least ten counts were recorded for this clonotype. The V and J genes are TRBV5-1 and TRBJ1-2; weak D call: TRBD1 (6 bases). The CDR3 is made up of 12 amino acids. Germline CDR1 SGHRS, CDR2 YFSETQ. V was trimmed by 4 bases and J by 4 bases, leaving 8 bases between them. This CDR3 is CASSTGLYGYTF. The CDR3 bases are TGCGCCAGCAGCACAGGGCTCTATGGCTACACCTTC.

The genes are TRBV12-3 or TRBV12-4 and TRBJ1-5; perhaps TRBD1 as D (6 bases). This CDR3 region has 15 residues. Trimming left V 7 bases short and J 4 bases short, with 17 bases between. DNA for the CDR3: TGTGCCAGCACTGCCCGAGGGGGGATGAATCAGCCCCAGCATTTT. Translation gives CASTARGGMNQPQHF.

Only a few counts were recorded for this clonotype. V is TRBV4-3 and J is TRBJ2-5; 7 nucleotides match TRBD1. V dropped 1 base and J dropped 2; count of bases not matched to a gene: 4. Germline lookup yields CDR1 LGHNA and CDR2 YSLEER. This CDR3 contains 15 residues. In DNA, the CDR3 is TGCGCCAGCAGCCAAGCCCGGACAGGACAAGAGACCCAGTACTTC. It is translated as CASSQARTGQETQYF.